This TCR beta chain is from a study of blood T cell repertoires in COVID-19. About the research overall: PBMCs, B-cell-depleted T cells, or T cells provided the cDNA or gDNA that made up the material.

This CDR3 comprises 15 residues. The V segment lost 4 bases and the J segment 1 base; nucleotides outside the gene matches: 5. The germline V gene has CDR1 KGHSH and CDR2 LQKENI. Some clones are missing from TCRdb's copy, which holds only in-frame ones; the method was immunoSEQ multiplex PCR. The sample consists of approximately 83,000 clones, approximately 88% of them appearing once. This TCR derives from a man aged 70-80 years with acute or convalescent COVID-19. The specimen sequenced was peripheral blood. The V gene is TRBV18, the J gene TRBJ2-7, with 9 bases aligning to TRBD1. CDR3 nucleotide sequence: TGTGCCAGCTCACTAACCGGGACAGGGTCCTACGAGCAGTACTTC. As protein: CASSLTGTGSYEQYF.